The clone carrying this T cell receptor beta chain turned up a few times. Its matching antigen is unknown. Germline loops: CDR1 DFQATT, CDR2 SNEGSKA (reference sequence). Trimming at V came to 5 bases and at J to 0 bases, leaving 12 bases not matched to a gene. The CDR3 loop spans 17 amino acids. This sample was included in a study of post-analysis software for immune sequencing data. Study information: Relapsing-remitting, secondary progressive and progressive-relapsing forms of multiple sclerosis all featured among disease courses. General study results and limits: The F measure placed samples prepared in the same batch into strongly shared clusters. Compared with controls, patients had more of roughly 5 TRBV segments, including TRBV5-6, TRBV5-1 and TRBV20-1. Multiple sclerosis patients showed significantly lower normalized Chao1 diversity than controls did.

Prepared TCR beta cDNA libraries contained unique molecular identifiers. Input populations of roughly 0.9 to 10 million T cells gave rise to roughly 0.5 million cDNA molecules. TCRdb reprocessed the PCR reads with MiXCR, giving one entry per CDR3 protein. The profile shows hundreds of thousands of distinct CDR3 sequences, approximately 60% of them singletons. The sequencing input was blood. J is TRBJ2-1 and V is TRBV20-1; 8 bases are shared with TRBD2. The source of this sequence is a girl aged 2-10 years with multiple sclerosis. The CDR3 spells CSAPSSGSGSSYNEQFF. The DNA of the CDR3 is TGCAGTGCTCCTTCGAGCGGGAGTGGCAGCTCCTACAATGAGCAGTTCTTC.